Each of the 2 T cell receptor beta chains below was sequenced from the same sample in a study of blood T cell repertoires in COVID-19. Method: immunoSEQ multiplex PCR; TCRdb's copy keeps in-frame clones and lacks some. The sample holds 150,000 or so clones; over 75% are singletons and the top ten take roughly 9.6%. Sequencing was carried out using peripheral blood. All receptors derive from a man in his 60s with active or convalescent COVID-19.

The chain employs TRBV18 and TRBJ2-3; 11 nucleotides match TRBD2. The V and J ends lost 3 bases and 4 bases, in that order; junction bases with no gene match: 6. Germline values: CDR1 KGHSH, CDR2 LQKENI. This CDR3 contains 16 residues. The chain's CDR3 is CASSPNSGGASDTQYF. The CDR3 region has the DNA TGTGCCAGCTCACCTAATAGCGGGGGGGCCTCAGATACGCAGTATTTT.

The V gene is TRBV6-1, the J gene TRBJ1-2, with unresolved D. Trimming cost V 1 base and J 5 bases, with 8 bases left between them. The germline gives CDR1 MNHNS, CDR2 SASEGT. The CDR3 length is 13 residues. The CDR3: CASSEEKRYGYTF. For the CDR3, the DNA is TGTGCCAGCAGTGAAGAGAAGCGTTATGGCTACACCTTC.